The clone carrying this T cell receptor (beta chain) was counted a single time. The sample is drawn from a study of cytomegalovirus exposure and HLA in healthy donors. Between the trimmed V and J ends, which lost 0 bases and 9 bases, there was a span of 14 bases. Germline V gene lookup returns CDR1 LGHNA and CDR2 YNFKEQ. The CDR3 runs 14 residues. This table comes from immunoSEQ multiplex PCR, and its TCRdb copy is limited to in-frame clones, with some not included. This table has some 44,000 clones, about 90% appearing once. Sequenced: PBMCs. The V call is TRBV4-2, the J call TRBJ2-5; tentative D call: TRBD2 (5 bases). The source of this sequence is a man aged 18 to 35 in good health and CMV-seronegative. The CDR3 DNA follows: TGTGCCAGCAGCCAAGATACGACGACCGGGGCCCAGTACTTC. Residues: CASSQDTTTGAQYF.